The 10 T cell receptor beta chains below all came from one sample that was sequenced in a study of blood T cells in healthy people across ages. The second PCR ran roughly 6 to 11 cycles with a sample-barcoded 5' primer and J-beta primers. Each CDR3 protein gets one entry after TCRdb re-called the 5' RACE reads with MiXCR. Of fewer than 800,000 distinct CDR3 sequences in the sample, 25% are singletons; the top ten hold more than 7.5%. The same data also went into a second study, on T cells of mothers and their children.

The sample comprised blood. The receptors were gathered from a boy between 10 and 17 years old in good health.

At least ten counts were recorded for this clonotype. Its ends do not fully match the called genes, so a read error is possible. This chain joins TRBV12-3 or TRBV12-4 and TRBJ1-1; possibly TRBD1 for D (6 bases). This CDR3 comprises 13 residues. The CDR3 is CASSLGGNTEAFF. The CDR3, as DNA: TGTGCCAGCAGCTTAGGGGGGAACACTGAAGCTTTCTTT.

The J gene is TRBJ2-5, the V gene TRBV13, with 9 positions matching TRBD1. The germline V gene has CDR1 PRHDT and CDR2 FYEKMQ (reference sequence). The V and J ends lost 5 bases and 4 bases, in that order; junction bases with no gene match: 17. The CDR3 totals 18 residues. The CDR3 region is CASSSRDRELGKVETQYF. The CDR3 coding sequence is TGTGCCAGCAGCAGCCGGGACAGGGAGCTCGGGAAGGTAGAGACCCAGTACTTC.

With regard to this clonotype: Mismatch with germline at one junction end may stem from a read error. The rearrangement joins TRBV20-1 to TRBJ2-5, with TRBD2 identical over 7 bases. In germline, CDR1 is DFQATT, CDR2 SNEGSKA (reference sequence). The CDR3 covers 15 residues. This CDR3 reads CSASGLAEYQETQSF. The DNA of the CDR3 is TGCAGTGCTAGTGGGCTAGCGGAGTACCAAGAGACCCAGTCCTTC.

The chain has TRBV5-1 and TRBJ2-7; 7 bases align to TRBD1. With 3 bases clipped from V and 2 bases from J, the junction kept 14 bases outside the gene matches. The CDR3 covers 17 residues. Germline V CDR1 and CDR2: SGHRS, YFSETQ. CDR3 in amino acids: CASSSDSGTVKTYEQYF. The CDR3 nucleotides are TGCGCCAGCAGCTCCGATTCCGGGACAGTCAAAACCTACGAGCAGTACTTC.

This clonotype has a handful of counts. The V and J genes are TRBV5-1 and TRBJ2-7; 10 positions match TRBD2. TRBJ2-1 matches the DNA end more closely, so the J call is doubtful. The CDR3 runs to 17 residues. From germline, CDR1 is SGHRS and CDR2 YFSETQ. CDR3 loop: CASSLVQAGGQGNEQFF. The CDR3 DNA reads TGCGCCAGCAGCTTGGTTCAAGCGGGGGGGCAGGGCAATGAGCAGTTCTTC.

This rearrangement joins TRBV4-1 to TRBJ1-2; D is unresolved. The CDR3 contains 16 residues. V was pared by 0 bases and J by 4 bases, with 15 bases between. CDR1 and CDR2 from the germline V gene are MGHRA and YSYEKL. The CDR3 sequence is CASSQDVGGILYGYTF. The DNA of the CDR3 is TGCGCCAGCAGCCAAGATGTCGGAGGGATTCTCTATGGCTACACCTTC.

The rearrangement links TRBV7-2 to TRBJ2-5; a possible D gene is TRBD1 (5 bases). The assigned J gene may be wrong: the sequence end matches TRBJ2-7 better. The CDR3 totals 15 residues. CDR1 and CDR2 (germline): SGHTA, FQGNSA. The CDR3, as DNA: TGTGCCAGCAGCTTACAGGGTACCCCGTACTACGAGCAGTACTTC. Its protein product is CASSLQGTPYYEQYF.

This clonotype was counted only a few times. The rearrangement links TRBV28 to TRBJ1-2; D ambiguous. The CDR3 runs to 13 residues. Deletions cut 4 bases from V and 4 bases from J, with 10 bases between. CDR1 is MDHEN, CDR2 SYDVKM, per germline. This CDR3 is CASSWEGFYGYTF. CDR3 bases: TGTGCCAGCAGTTGGGAGGGTTTCTATGGCTACACCTTC.

V and J are TRBV7-2 and TRBJ2-7, with D uncertain. Germline V gene data show CDR1 as SGHTA and CDR2 as FQGNSA. The V end was cut by 1 base, the J end by 6 bases, with 7 bases between. The CDR3 sequence is 12 residues long. The CDR3, as DNA: TGTGCCAGCAGCTTAGAATGGAGCGAGCAGTACTTC. Protein: CASSLEWSEQYF.

This sequence joins TRBV19 and TRBJ1-5; D is possibly TRBD1 (5 bases). The CDR3 spans 13 residues. Germline V CDR1 and CDR2: LNHDA, SQIVND (reference sequence). Trimming removed 4 bases at V and 6 bases at J, with 10 bases between. This chain's CDR3 is CASSTGLSQPQHF. CDR3 sequence (DNA): TGTGCCAGTAGTACAGGGCTTAGTCAGCCCCAGCATTTT.